This TCR beta chain was documented in a study of OX40 agonist ivuxolimab in advanced cancers. Study conclusions and caveats: Low normalized T-cell clonal expansion was additionally recorded for some nonresponders.

In regard to this clone: What it binds is unknown.

Only in-frame clones appear in the TCRdb table, and some are missing; sequencing was by immunoSEQ multiplex PCR. The sample lists about 78,000 clones, about 91% occurring once. Germline CDR1 is SGHRS and CDR2 is YFSETQ. The CDR3 spans 15 residues. Trimming at V came to 0 bases and at J to 8 bases, leaving 7 bases not matched to a gene. The sample in question was CD4+ or CD8+ T cells sorted from blood, obtained in a trial of the OX40 agonist ivuxolimab. The J gene is TRBJ2-1, the V gene TRBV5-1, with TRBD2 identical over 8 bases. The TCR originated in an adult with an advanced solid tumor such as melanoma, head and neck, liver or kidney cancer. CDR3 DNA: TGCGCCAGCAGCTTGGGGAGCGGGAGCGGCGATGAGCAGTTCTTC. Translating it yields CASSLGSGSGDEQFF.